This TCR beta chain stems from a study of blood T cell repertoires in COVID-19. As for the study in general: Acute and convalescent COVID-19 samples came from the United States, Italy and Spain. The cDNA or gDNA used as material had been derived from T cells, B-cell-depleted T cells, or PBMCs.

Seattle patients were enrolled while actively infected and followed longitudinally. From germline, CDR1 is MDHEN and CDR2 SYDVKM. CDR3 size: 15 residues. Trimming cost V 8 bases and J 11 bases; bases outside gene matches: 11. The authors' processing: For nucleated cells, counts were estimated from reference gene primer amplification. TCRdb keeps only in-frame clones here, not all; method: immunoSEQ multiplex PCR. V and J calls and clone size are as listed in that table; D and trimming were resolved from the DNA. Found here are about 170,000 clones, about 85% of them singletons; the top ten hold 6.5% to 9.5%. This clone was observed a few times.

V is TRBV28 and J is TRBJ2-3; TRBD2 matches at 15 bases. This sequence originates from a woman of 80 years or more with COVID-19, enrolled during active disease. Sequenced: peripheral blood. The CDR3 region is CASGTGLAGGPRQYF. For the CDR3, the DNA is TGTGCCAGCGGAACCGGACTAGCGGGAGGGCCTAGGCAGTATTTT.